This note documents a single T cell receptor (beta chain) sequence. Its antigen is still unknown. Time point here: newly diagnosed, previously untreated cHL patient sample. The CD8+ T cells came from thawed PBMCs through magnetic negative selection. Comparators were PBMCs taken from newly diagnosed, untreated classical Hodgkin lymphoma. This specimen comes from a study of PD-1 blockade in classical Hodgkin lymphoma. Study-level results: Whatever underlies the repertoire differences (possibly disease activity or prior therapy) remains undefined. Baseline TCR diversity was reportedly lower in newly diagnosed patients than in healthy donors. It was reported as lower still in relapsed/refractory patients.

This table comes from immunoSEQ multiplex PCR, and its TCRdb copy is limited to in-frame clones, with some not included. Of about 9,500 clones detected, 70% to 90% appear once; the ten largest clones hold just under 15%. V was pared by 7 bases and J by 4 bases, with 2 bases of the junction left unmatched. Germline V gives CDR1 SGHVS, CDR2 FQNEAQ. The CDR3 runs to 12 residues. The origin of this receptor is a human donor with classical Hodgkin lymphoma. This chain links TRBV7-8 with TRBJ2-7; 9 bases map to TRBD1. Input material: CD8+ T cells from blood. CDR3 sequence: CASIGTGYEQYF. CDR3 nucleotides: TGTGCCAGCATCGGGACAGGGTACGAGCAGTACTTC.